These 32 T cell receptor beta chains were sequenced from one sample in a study of metastatic and nonmetastatic thyroid tumors. Patients underwent thyroid surgery, and none had received any treatment before it. MiXCR reprocessed the PCR reads for TCRdb. The sample lists about 27,000 clones; 15% were seen once. Sequencing input: blood. These receptors originate from a male donor with papillary thyroid cancer or a benign thyroid nodule (not recorded which). Some clones in this sample may be carry-over from other donors' samples.

This clone occurred many times. The rearrangement joins TRBV5-1 to TRBJ2-7; 10 bases map to TRBD1. The CDR3 extends over 19 amino acids. With 4 bases clipped from V and 0 bases from J, the junction kept 16 bases outside the gene matches. CDR1 and CDR2 from the germline V gene are SGHRS and YFSETQ. CDR3 nucleotides: TGCGCCAGCAGCGCCGCCGGGACAGGGGCTGCCTACGCCTCCTACGAGCAGTACTTC. This gives the protein CASSAAGTGAAYASYEQYF.

This clone showed up many times. The rearrangement uses TRBV11-1 and TRBJ1-1, with D perhaps TRBD1 (5 bases). The CDR3 length is 17 residues. Deletions cut 5 bases from V and 4 bases from J, with 23 bases between. The germline gives CDR1 SGHAT, CDR2 FQDESV (reference sequence). The CDR3 loop is CASSADRQRRSGTEAFF. CDR3 nucleotides: TGTGCCAGCAGCGCGGATAGACAGAGGAGATCGGGCACTGAAGCTTTCTTT.

This clone was counted at least ten times. V is TRBV12-3 or TRBV12-4 and J is TRBJ2-2; D gene ambiguous. This CDR3 region has 14 residues. V lost 5 bases to trimming and J lost 4 bases, with 11 bases between them. CDR3 sequence reads: CASSPLQSTGELFF. The CDR3 DNA is TGTGCCAGCAGTCCCTTGCAGTCCACCGGGGAGCTGTTTTTT.

The chain carries TRBV12-3 or TRBV12-4 and TRBJ1-2, with a possible D match to TRBD1 (5 bases). This CDR3 contains 15 residues. Deletions cut 2 bases from V and 10 bases from J, with 20 bases between. The CDR3: CASSLLTGTRGFYTF. CDR3 nucleotides: TGTGCCAGCAGTTTACTCACGGGGACCCGTGGGTTCTACACCTTC.

This clone was observed at least ten times. This chain connects TRBV13 to TRBJ2-7; 13 positions agree with TRBD2. The CDR3 spans 15 residues. J was trimmed by 5 bases and V by 5 bases; bases with no gene match: 6. CDR1 is PRHDT and CDR2 is FYEKMQ in the germline V gene (reference sequence). The CDR3 sequence: CASSTRTSGSNEQYF. DNA of the CDR3: TGTGCCAGCAGCACCAGGACTAGCGGGAGTAACGAGCAGTACTTC.

The table lists this clone with many counts. The chain couples TRBV30 to TRBJ1-2; TRBD1 matches 11 bases. CDR1 and CDR2 from the germline V gene are GTSNPN and SVGIG (reference sequence). This CDR3 region has 15 residues. The V segment lost 1 base and the J segment 4 bases; nucleotides outside the gene matches: 5. CDR3 coding DNA: TGTGCCTGGAGTGGGACAGGGGGCGCTTCCTATGGCTACACCTTC. Translating it yields CAWSGTGGASYGYTF.

This clone showed up just a few times. The junction does not match germline at one end; this may be a read error. V usage is TRBV12-3 or TRBV12-4 and J usage is TRBJ1-1; 7 nucleotides match TRBD1. The length of the CDR3 is 13 residues. The CDR3 DNA sequence: TGTGCCAGCATTTTAAGTGGGACAGCCGAAGCTTTCTTT. Amino acids: CASILSGTAEAFF.

This clone was detected many times. The V gene is TRBV18, the J gene TRBJ2-4, with 7 bases that match TRBD1. V was pared by 2 bases and J by 1 base, with 17 bases of the junction left unmatched. Germline V gene data show CDR1 as KGHSH and CDR2 as LQKENI. The CDR3 sequence is 20 residues long. CDR3 residues: CASSPILTGTGQNAKNIQYF. As DNA, the CDR3 is TGTGCCAGCTCACCAATTTTGACGGGCACGGGACAGAACGCCAAAAACATTCAGTACTTC.

The V call is TRBV7-9, the J call TRBJ2-7; the D is unclear. The CDR3 is 15 residues long. V dropped 5 bases and J dropped 0 bases, with 14 bases sitting between them. Germline V gene sequence: CDR1 SEHNR, CDR2 FQNEAQ (reference sequence). The CDR3 DNA reads as TGTGCCAGCAGCCACGTCTCCCCGGCCTCCTACGAGCAGTACTTC. It yields the protein CASSHVSPASYEQYF.

This clone appeared a few times. The gene calls are TRBV6-1 and TRBJ2-2; 7 bases line up with TRBD1. The CDR3 covers 15 residues. V trimming: 7 bases; J trimming: 2 bases; junction bases outside the gene matches: 7. The V gene's germline CDR1 is MNHNS and CDR2 SASEGT. The CDR3 here is CASIEGTDNTGELFF. CDR3 bases: TGTGCCAGCATAGAGGGGACAGATAACACCGGGGAGCTGTTTTTT.

This clone was observed at least ten times. The genes are TRBV5-5 and TRBJ1-1, with 9 bases matching TRBD1. The junction had 10 bases not matched to a gene; V was cut back by 2 bases and J by 5 bases. The CDR3 runs to 16 residues. The germline gives CDR1 SGHKS, CDR2 YYEKEE (reference sequence). The CDR3 protein is CASSLGTGQGRTEAFF. The CDR3 nucleotides are TGTGCCAGCAGCTTAGGTACGGGACAGGGTAGGACTGAAGCTTTCTTT.

V is TRBV19 and J is TRBJ2-3; possibly TRBD2 for D (5 bases). The CDR3 extends over 14 amino acids. Trimming pared 2 bases from V and 6 bases from J, leaving 12 bases between. Germline V lookup: CDR1 LNHDA, CDR2 SQIVND (reference sequence). CDR3 nucleotides: TGTGCCAGTAGTATAATGGCTAGCTCCGATACGCAGTATTTT. As protein: CASSIMASSDTQYF.

This clone was seen ten or more times. The chain uses TRBV6-1 and TRBJ1-4, with D hard to call. Trimming shortened V by 8 bases and J by 7 bases, and 14 bases separated the two germline ends. The CDR3 length is 13 residues. Germline CDR1 is MNHNS and CDR2 is SASEGT. The DNA for the CDR3 is TGTGCCAGCCGGGTCCCTTTGATTGAAAAACTGTTTTTT. Amino acids: CASRVPLIEKLFF.

This clone was seen many times. The chain carries TRBV28 and TRBJ1-5, with D maybe TRBD1 (5 bases). CDR3 length: 18 amino acids. Trimming removed 3 bases from V and 6 bases from J, with 24 bases in between. The germline V gene encodes CDR1 MDHEN and CDR2 SYDVKM. CDR3 coding DNA: TGTGCCAGCAGTTTTGCGACTCGAGGCAGGAAAAGGGGTCAGCCCCAGCATTTT. It translates to CASSFATRGRKRGQPQHF.

Worth noting for this clone: A junction end diverges from the germline sequence, so it may reflect a read error. The chain couples TRBV15 to TRBJ2-3; D is unresolved. From germline, CDR1 is LNHNV and CDR2 YYDKDF (reference sequence). This CDR3 region has 12 residues. CDR3 DNA sequence: TGTGTCACCAGCATAGATCAATATACGCAGTATTTT. It translates to CVTSIDQYTQYF.

As regards this clone: One base away lies a much larger clone, so this may be a sequencing read error. V usage is TRBV11-2 and J usage is TRBJ1-1, with unresolved D. CDR3 size: 13 residues. The germline V gene encodes CDR1 SGHAT and CDR2 FQNNGV. CDR3 sequence (DNA): TGTGCCAGCAGCTCTCATGGCCCCCCTGAAGCTTCCTTT. As protein: CASSSHGPPEASF. The whole variable domain, remainder taken from reference TRBV11-2 and TRBJ1-1, is EAGVAQSPRYKIIEKRQSVAFWCNPISGHATLYWYQQILGQGPKLLIQFQNNGVVDDSQLPKDRFSAERLKGVDSTLKIQPAKLEDSAVYLCASSSHGPPEASFGQGTRLTVV.

This clone came up many times. The chain joins TRBV28 to TRBJ1-2; 7 bases match TRBD1. This CDR3 is 13 amino acids long. Germline values: CDR1 MDHEN, CDR2 SYDVKM. V lost 5 bases to trimming and J lost 7 bases; unmatched junction nucleotides: 7. This CDR3 is CASSPDRVSGYTF. The DNA for the CDR3 is TGTGCCAGCAGTCCCGACAGGGTCTCTGGCTACACCTTC.

The sample holds many counts of this clone. V gene TRBV6-2 or TRBV6-3 combines with J gene TRBJ2-5; tentative D call: TRBD2 (7 bases). The ends were cut back, 4 bases at V and 7 bases at J, with 16 bases in the middle. This CDR3 has 14 amino acids. Germline V gene data show CDR1 as MNHEY and CDR2 as SVGEGT. CDR3 DNA sequence: TGTGCCAGCAGTTGGGGGGGCCCACGGGGGACCCAGTACTTC. This codes for CASSWGGPRGTQYF.

The chain is built from TRBV5-1 and TRBJ2-5; D is ambiguous. In germline, CDR1 is SGHRS, CDR2 YFSETQ. This CDR3 has 14 amino acids. V was trimmed by 2 bases and J by 0 bases, leaving 8 bases between them. The CDR3: CASSFQANQETQYF. CDR3 coding DNA: TGCGCCAGCAGCTTTCAGGCTAACCAAGAGACCCAGTACTTC.

The chain combines TRBV30 with TRBJ2-7, with D possibly TRBD2 on 6 matching bases. Deletions cut 2 bases from V and 6 bases from J, with 23 bases between. Germline CDR1 is GTSNPN and CDR2 is SVGIG (reference sequence). This CDR3 is 16 amino acids long. The CDR3 DNA sequence: TGTGCCTGGAGTTCTGGACTATCTGGAAGGGGAGGCGAGCAGTACTTC. It yields the protein CAWSSGLSGRGGEQYF.

This clone has a count of ten or more. The chain recombines TRBV5-5 with TRBJ2-5, with a weak D call TRBD2 (6 bases). V was shortened by 4 bases and J by 4 bases, with 17 bases between the two germline ends. CDR3 size: 15 residues. Germline CDR1 reads SGHKS; CDR2 reads YYEKEE (reference sequence). The CDR3 here is CASSLGTPAAETQYF. The CDR3 bases are TGTGCCAGCAGCCTCGGGACTCCCGCAGCAGAGACCCAGTACTTC.

In this sample, this clone is medium-sized. The chain employs TRBV6-5 and TRBJ1-1; 9 nucleotides align to TRBD1. Germline V lookup: CDR1 MNHEY, CDR2 SVGAGI. Unmatched junction bases numbered 15, after V lost 7 bases and J lost 0 bases. The length of the CDR3 is 18 residues. The CDR3 here is CASNPNRGQGGMNTEAFF. The CDR3 region has the DNA TGTGCCAGCAATCCGAACAGGGGGCAAGGAGGGATGAACACTGAAGCTTTCTTT.

In this sample, this clone turned up many times. The chain is built from TRBV2 and TRBJ1-6; 9 bases match TRBD1. CDR1 and CDR2 from the germline V gene are SNHLY and FYNNEI. V shed 6 bases and J 7 bases; nucleotides not matched to a gene: 4. The CDR3 is made up of 14 amino acids. The CDR3 sequence: CASRVTGGNSPLHF. Written as DNA, the CDR3 is TGTGCCAGCAGAGTTACAGGGGGCAATTCACCCCTCCACTTT.

This clone has at least ten counts. The rearrangement uses TRBV9 and TRBJ2-3; 7 bases agree with TRBD2. CDR1 and CDR2 from the germline V gene are SGDLS and YYNGEE. V shed 5 bases and J 4 bases; nucleotides not matched to a gene: 7. This CDR3 contains 14 residues. DNA for the CDR3: TGTGCCAGCAGGGGGCGGGAGTATTCAGATACGCAGTATTTT. Residues: CASRGREYSDTQYF.

In this sample, this clone turned up many times. This chain uses TRBV13 with TRBJ1-1; D may be TRBD1 (6 bases). The CDR3 sequence is 14 residues long. V shed 2 bases and J shed 3 bases, with 10 bases lying between them. The V gene's germline CDR1 is PRHDT and CDR2 FYEKMQ (reference sequence). Here the CDR3 reads CASSLSRGDTEAFF. The DNA for the CDR3 is TGTGCCAGCAGCTTAAGCAGGGGCGACACTGAAGCTTTCTTT.

This clone was recorded at least ten times. The genes are TRBV12-3 or TRBV12-4 and TRBJ2-5; D assignment may be TRBD1 or TRBD2 (5 bases each). The length of the CDR3 is 13 residues. V was cut by 6 bases and J by 3 bases, with 11 bases left in between. The CDR3 nucleotides read TGTGCCAGCAGCCCCGGGACCGAAGAGACCCAGTACTTC. It yields the protein CASSPGTEETQYF.

This clone was detected many times. The genes are TRBV20-1 and TRBJ1-3; D gene unclear. Germline V CDR1 and CDR2: DFQATT, SNEGSKA (reference sequence). V was trimmed by 0 bases and J by 0 bases, leaving 9 bases between them. The CDR3 consists of 15 residues. Here the CDR3 DNA reads TGCAGTGCTAGAGATCCCGGTCTCTCTGGAAACACCATATATTTT. Translated, it gives CSARDPGLSGNTIYF.

In its sample, this clone was seen many times. This chain connects TRBV2 to TRBJ2-3; 10 bases agree with TRBD2. The germline gives CDR1 SNHLY, CDR2 FYNNEI. This CDR3 is 13 amino acids long. The V segment lost 11 bases and the J segment 5 bases; nucleotides outside the gene matches: 7. CDR3 coding DNA: TGTGCCGGAAGCGGGGGGGCCGTAGATACGCAGTATTTT. Amino acid sequence: CAGSGGAVDTQYF.

Ten or more counts support this clone. The rearrangement uses TRBV7-9 and TRBJ2-7; maybe TRBD1 (6 bases). The germline V and J ends were trimmed by 9 bases and 5 bases, with 20 bases remaining between them. This CDR3 is 14 amino acids long. The germline CDR1 and CDR2 sequences are SEHNR and FQNEAQ (reference sequence). This CDR3 reads CASASEDSSHEQYF. DNA of the CDR3: TGTGCCAGTGCCTCTGAGGACAGCAGCCACGAGCAGTACTTC.

A few counts support this clone. This sequence joins TRBV6-1 and TRBJ1-2; D is possibly TRBD1 (5 bases). V lost 5 bases to trimming and J lost 4 bases, with 14 bases between them. Germline CDR1 MNHNS, CDR2 SASEGT. CDR3 length: 14 amino acids. The CDR3 DNA reads as TGTGCCAGCAGTCCCCTGGGGGAGTTCTATGGCTACACCTTC. It codes for CASSPLGEFYGYTF.

The V and J genes are TRBV4-1 and TRBJ2-7, with 8 bases matching TRBD2. The CDR3 totals 16 residues. J lost 12 bases, V lost 3 bases, and 19 bases had no gene match. Germline CDR1 is MGHRA and CDR2 is YSYEKL. CDR3 loop: CASSQSYPGTRTEVYF. CDR3 DNA sequence: TGCGCCAGCAGCCAGAGTTATCCCGGGACTAGGACCGAGGTGTACTTC.

As to this clone: Other DNA variants within this sample encode the same CDR3. This chain joins TRBV27 and TRBJ1-1; no clear D gene. CDR1 is MNHEY, CDR2 SMNVEV, per germline (reference sequence). Trimming shortened V by 4 bases and J by 5 bases, and 17 bases separated the two germline ends. The CDR3 covers 15 residues. The CDR3 bases are TGTGCCAGCAGTTCTGGAGGTGGTGTAAAGACTGAAGCTTTCTTT. As protein: CASSSGGGVKTEAFF.